Each of the 14 T cell receptor beta chains below was sequenced from the same sample in a study of shared clonotypes between healthy human individuals. Assay used: immunoSEQ multiplex PCR; TCRdb lists only in-frame clones, some missing. The sample lists 2,500,000 or so clones; less than 95% were seen once. The sequencing sample was made of naive CD4+ T cells from PBMCs. Subset indicated: CD45RA+ positively selected. Source of these receptors: a man aged 18 to 35 in good health. Some clones in this sample may be carry-over from other donors' samples.

A word on this clone: At the DNA level, this CDR3 is encoded by other sequences in the same sample as well. The J gene is TRBJ1-2, the V gene TRBV28; tentatively, D is TRBD1 (5 bases). This CDR3 comprises 12 residues. Trimming cost V 3 bases and J 6 bases, with 8 bases left between them. Per the germline V gene, CDR1 is MDHEN and CDR2 is SYDVKM. CDR3 loop: CASSFWGNGYTF. In DNA, the CDR3 is TGTGCCAGCAGTTTCTGGGGGAATGGCTACACCTTC.

This clone occurred once. J is TRBJ1-2 and V is TRBV15; D unresolved. Germline V gene lookup returns CDR1 LNHNV and CDR2 YYDKDF (reference sequence). This CDR3 contains 16 residues. V was clipped by 0 bases and J by 5 bases, with 16 bases between them. The CDR3 loop reads CATSRDLEQSRYGYTF. CDR3 nucleotide sequence: TGTGCCACCAGCAGAGATCTTGAACAGTCGAGGTATGGCTACACCTTC.

V usage is TRBV5-4 and J usage is TRBJ1-2; 9 bases match TRBD1. CDR3 size: 14 residues. Germline V gene lookup returns CDR1 SGHNT and CDR2 YYREEE (reference sequence). V gave up 0 bases and J gave up 10 bases; unmatched junction bases: 7. In nucleotides, the CDR3 is TGTGCCAGCAGCTTGGACGGGACAGGGATCGACTACACCTTC. It encodes CASSLDGTGIDYTF. Supplemented by reference TRBV5-4 and TRBJ1-2, the full variable domain reads ETGVTQSPTHLIKTRGQQVTLRCSSQSGHNTVSWYQQALGQGPQFIFQYYREEENGRGNFPPRFSGLQFPNYSSELNVNALELDDSALYLCASSLDGTGIDYTFGSGTRLTVV.

The chain recombines TRBV7-2 with TRBJ1-2; D not resolved. V was trimmed by 1 base and J by 4 bases, leaving 13 bases between them. CDR1 is SGHTA, CDR2 FQGNSA, per germline. The CDR3 consists of 15 residues. As DNA, the CDR3 is TGTGCCAGCAGCTTAGTTGCAGGAACACTCTATGGCTACACCTTC. It specifies CASSLVAGTLYGYTF.

The gene calls are TRBV5-1 and TRBJ2-3; TRBD1 matches 7 bases. The V segment lost 3 bases and the J segment 4 bases; nucleotides outside the gene matches: 8. Germline CDR1 reads SGHRS; CDR2 reads YFSETQ. The CDR3 loop spans 15 amino acids. CDR3 protein: CASSSPGQSADTQYF. The DNA of the CDR3 is TGCGCCAGCAGCTCCCCGGGACAGAGCGCAGATACGCAGTATTTT. Full variable domain (remainder filled in from reference TRBV5-1 and TRBJ2-3): KAGVTQTPRYLIKTRGQQVTLSCSPISGHRSVSWYQQTPGQGLQFLFEYFSETQRNKGNFPGRFSGRQFSNSRSEMNVSTLELGDSALYLCASSSPGQSADTQYFGPGTRLTVL.

The rearrangement uses TRBV28 and TRBJ1-4; D remains unclear. The CDR3 spans 13 residues. CDR1 MDHEN and CDR2 SYDVKM come from the germline V gene. V gave up 10 bases and J gave up 5 bases, with 14 bases separating them. The CDR3 DNA reads TGTGCCACCATACGGCCGGGGAATGAAAAACTGTTTTTT. Protein: CATIRPGNEKLFF.

This rearrangement joins TRBV27 to TRBJ1-4; 11 positions agree with TRBD1. Per germline, CDR1 MNHEY and CDR2 SMNVEV (reference sequence). The CDR3 has 19 amino acids. V lost 1 base and J lost 8; bases outside the gene matches: 15. The CDR3 is CASSLFRTGGNIGGEKLFF. The CDR3 DNA reads TGTGCCAGCAGTTTATTTCGGACAGGGGGCAATATCGGTGGGGAAAAACTGTTTTTT.

The rearrangement uses TRBV11-2 and TRBJ2-4, with a tentative D call TRBD1 (6 bases). The ends were cut back, 0 bases at V and 9 bases at J, with 24 bases in the middle. CDR1 and CDR2 (germline): SGHAT, FQNNGV. This CDR3 contains 18 residues. CDR3 loop: CASSLDQSGWNRAPIQYF. CDR3 bases: TGTGCCAGCAGCTTAGACCAAAGTGGGTGGAACAGGGCGCCCATTCAGTACTTC.

The rearrangement uses TRBV28 and TRBJ1-4; TRBD1 aligns across 8 bases. V shed 5 bases and J 4 bases; nucleotides not matched to a gene: 9. Germline CDR1 reads MDHEN; CDR2 reads SYDVKM. This CDR3 region has 16 residues. CDR3 region: CASSLLGQGINEKLFF. The CDR3 DNA reads as TGTGCCAGCAGTCTACTCGGACAGGGAATTAATGAAAAACTGTTTTTT.

V gene TRBV7-2 combines with J gene TRBJ2-1, with D possibly matching TRBD2 (5 bases). The CDR3 totals 14 residues. With 6 bases removed from V and 9 bases from J, the gap between germline ends came to 18 bases. The germline CDR1 and CDR2 sequences are SGHTA and FQGNSA. Here the CDR3 DNA reads TGTGCCAGCAGTGTGCTGAACTCTGGAGGTGAGCAGTTCTTC. Protein sequence: CASSVLNSGGEQFF. The variable domain in full, completed from reference TRBV7-2 and TRBJ2-1, reads GAGVSQSPSNKVTEKGKDVELRCDPISGHTALYWYRQSLGQGLEFLIYFQGNSAPDKSGLPSDRFSAERTGGSVSTLTIQRTQQEDSAVYLCASSVLNSGGEQFFGPGTRLTVL.

V gene TRBV6-6 combines with J gene TRBJ2-4; 10 nucleotides agree with TRBD1. The germline gives CDR1 MNHNY, CDR2 SVGAGI (reference sequence). The V segment lost 3 bases and the J segment 9 bases; nucleotides outside the gene matches: 2. The CDR3 extends over 13 amino acids. CDR3 coding DNA: TGTGCCAGCAGTTATGGGACAGGGGCCATTCAGTACTTC. It specifies CASSYGTGAIQYF.

The rearrangement links TRBV6-6 to TRBJ2-5, with 9 bases fitting TRBD1. The CDR3 has 13 amino acids. Germline CDR1 reads MNHNY; CDR2 reads SVGAGI (reference sequence). Trimming removed 6 bases from V and 4 bases from J; junction bases left unmatched: 3. The DNA for the CDR3 is TGTGCCAGCAGCTCGACAGGGGGAGAGACCCAGTACTTC. Translated: CASSSTGGETQYF.

The V and J genes are TRBV5-4 and TRBJ2-2; 9 bases fit TRBD1. CDR1 SGHNT and CDR2 YYREEE come from the germline V gene (reference sequence). The CDR3 covers 15 residues. V shed 4 bases and J 5 bases; nucleotides not matched to a gene: 6. As DNA, the CDR3 is TGTGCCAGCAGCCTACCGACAGGGGGAACCGGGGAGCTGTTTTTT. It encodes CASSLPTGGTGELFF.

The V and J genes are TRBV27 and TRBJ2-1; D remains unclear. The CDR3 covers 15 residues. Germline CDR1 is MNHEY and CDR2 is SMNVEV (reference sequence). V lost 7 bases and J 5 bases, leaving 18 bases between the germline ends. CDR3 amino acids: CASTSHRAVHNEQFF. The CDR3 DNA sequence: TGTGCCAGCACCTCACACCGGGCAGTCCACAATGAGCAGTTCTTC.